One sample yielded the 10 T cell receptor beta chains listed below, sequenced in a study of cytomegalovirus exposure and HLA in healthy donors. Primers for the PCR totalled 60 Vbeta and 13 Jbeta. Using immunoSEQ multiplex PCR, the repertoire was profiled, and TCRdb retains in-frame clones only, with some absent. The table shows roughly 180,000 clones, with roughly 77% occurring only once. Material for sequencing was PBMCs. The receptors come from a young woman in good health and CMV-seronegative.

This clone was observed a few times. CDR3 region: CASSLVPRSYGYTF. The CDR3 DNA is TGTGCCAGCAGCTTAGTTCCGAGATCCTATGGCTACACCTTC. J is TRBJ1-2 and V is TRBV7-3; D is ambiguous. The CDR3 has 14 amino acids. The germline V gene encodes CDR1 SGHTA and CDR2 FQGTGA. V was shortened by 2 bases and J by 4 bases, with 11 bases between the two germline ends.

The chain recombines TRBV30 with TRBJ2-5; a weak D match, TRBD1 (5 bases). The end of the DNA aligns better with TRBJ2-7, so the J call may be wrong. This CDR3 spans 14 amino acids. Germline CDR1 and CDR2: GTSNPN and SVGIG (reference sequence). In DNA form, the CDR3 reads TGTGCCTGGAGACCCCCGGCCCCAGGGAACGAGCAGTACTTC. It specifies CAWRPPAPGNEQYF.

The chain joins TRBV10-1 to TRBJ2-1; TRBD1 aligns across 7 bases. Unmatched junction bases numbered 6, after V lost 3 bases and J lost 1 base. There are 16 residues in the CDR3. Per the germline V gene, CDR1 is WNHNN and CDR2 is SYGVQD (reference sequence). CDR3 amino acids: CASSDPTGPSYNEQFF. The CDR3 DNA reads as TGCGCCAGCAGTGACCCGACAGGGCCGTCCTACAATGAGCAGTTCTTC.

This rearrangement joins TRBV5-1 to TRBJ1-3, with D possibly matching TRBD1 (5 bases). The V end lost 0 bases, the J end lost 0 bases, and 10 bases lay between the germline ends. The CDR3 consists of 16 residues. Looked up from germline, CDR1 is SGHRS and CDR2 is YFSETQ. The CDR3 nucleotides read TGCGCCAGCAGCTTGGAATCAGGGAACTCTGGAAACACCATATATTTT. It specifies CASSLESGNSGNTIYF. Full variable domain (rest looked up from reference TRBV5-1 and TRBJ1-3): KAGVTQTPRYLIKTRGQQVTLSCSPISGHRSVSWYQQTPGQGLQFLFEYFSETQRNKGNFPGRFSGRQFSNSRSEMNVSTLELGDSALYLCASSLESGNSGNTIYFGEGSWLTVV.

The CDR3 bases are TGTGCCAGCAGCCAAGAGGCGGCAGGGCAAGAGACCCAGTACTTC. This translates into CASSQEAAGQETQYF. J is TRBJ2-5 and V is TRBV4-2; the D gene is possibly TRBD1 (5 bases). Germline CDR1 LGHNA, CDR2 YNFKEQ. This CDR3 is 15 amino acids long. V gave up 0 bases and J gave up 2 bases, with 10 bases separating them.

The CDR3, as DNA: TGTGCCAGCGAGGGGGATACAGTGAACACTGAAGCTTTCTTT. Translation gives CASEGDTVNTEAFF. This sequence joins TRBV6-6 and TRBJ1-1; a weak D match, TRBD1 (6 bases). The CDR3 is made up of 14 amino acids. Trimming pared 8 bases from V and 0 bases from J, leaving 13 bases between. Germline CDR1 MNHNY, CDR2 SVGAGI (reference sequence).

The CDR3 loop reads CASSDSYGGGRDEQFF. In DNA, the CDR3 is TGTGCCAGCAGTGACTCTTATGGCGGGGGGCGGGATGAGCAGTTCTTC. The chain joins TRBV6-4 to TRBJ2-1, with 8 bases lining up with TRBD2. The ends lost 0 bases at V and 8 bases at J; junction bases unmatched: 9. The CDR3 loop spans 16 amino acids. Germline lookup yields CDR1 MRHNA and CDR2 SNTAGT.

The rearrangement joins TRBV27 to TRBJ2-7, with 9 positions matching TRBD1. The CDR3 is 14 residues long. The trim removed 5 bases at V and 4 bases at J, leaving 6 bases unmatched. Germline CDR1 MNHEY, CDR2 SMNVEV (reference sequence). The DNA for the CDR3 is TGTGCCAGCAGTCCGGGACAGGGAAGGTACGAGCAGTACTTC. This translates into CASSPGQGRYEQYF.

This clone appeared a single time. CDR3 sequence reads: CASTPGRGHTEAFF. CDR3 in DNA: TGTGCCAGCACCCCAGGTCGCGGGCACACTGAAGCTTTCTTT. The chain employs TRBV2 and TRBJ1-1; D unresolved. V lost 7 bases and J lost 3, with 15 bases in between. This CDR3 has 14 residues. Looked up from germline, CDR1 is SNHLY and CDR2 is FYNNEI.

The V call is TRBV11-1, the J call TRBJ1-1; D possibly corresponds to TRBD1 (5 bases). The length of the CDR3 is 14 residues. V gave up 8 bases and J gave up 0 bases, with 13 bases separating them. Germline CDR1 and CDR2: SGHAT and FQDESV (reference sequence). Written as DNA, the CDR3 is TGTGCCAGCGGAAAGACAGAGTTGAACACTGAAGCTTTCTTT. This encodes CASGKTELNTEAFF.